The T cell receptor beta chain described here comes from a study of blood T cell repertoires in COVID-19. CDR1 is SGHRS, CDR2 YFSETQ, per germline. The CDR3 is 12 amino acids. The germline V and J ends were trimmed by 2 bases and 7 bases, with 7 bases remaining between them. Here immunoSEQ multiplex PCR was the method, and the copy in TCRdb shows in-frame clones only, minus some. The repertoire includes about 120,000 clones, about 90% of them detected once, and about 0.9% sits in the top ten. This chain connects TRBV5-1 to TRBJ2-1; no clear D gene. The clonotype was recovered from a woman aged 50 to 60 with active or convalescent COVID-19. Sequencing was done on a sample of peripheral blood. The CDR3 region has the DNA TGCGCCAGCAGCTTCGTTATTAATGAGCAGTTCTTC. The encoded protein is CASSFVINEQFF.